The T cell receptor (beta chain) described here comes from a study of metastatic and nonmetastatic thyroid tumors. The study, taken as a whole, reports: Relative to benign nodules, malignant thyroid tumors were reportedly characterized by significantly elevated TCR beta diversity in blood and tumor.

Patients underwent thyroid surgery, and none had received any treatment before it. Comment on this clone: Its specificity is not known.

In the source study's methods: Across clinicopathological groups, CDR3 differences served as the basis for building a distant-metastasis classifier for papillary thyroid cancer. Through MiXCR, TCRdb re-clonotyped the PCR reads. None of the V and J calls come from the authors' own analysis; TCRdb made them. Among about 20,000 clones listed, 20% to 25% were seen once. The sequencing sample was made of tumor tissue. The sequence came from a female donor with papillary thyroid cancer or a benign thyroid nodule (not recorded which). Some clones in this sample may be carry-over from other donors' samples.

CDR3 loop: CASSFGQHYYGYTF. The CDR3 DNA sequence: TGTGCCAGCAGTTTCGGACAGCACTACTATGGCTACACCTTC. The rearrangement joins TRBV6-2 or TRBV6-3 to TRBJ1-2; maybe TRBD1 (6 bases). The CDR3 length is 14 residues. Trimming removed 4 bases from V and 3 bases from J, with 12 bases in between. Germline CDR1 reads MNHEY; CDR2 reads SVGEGT.